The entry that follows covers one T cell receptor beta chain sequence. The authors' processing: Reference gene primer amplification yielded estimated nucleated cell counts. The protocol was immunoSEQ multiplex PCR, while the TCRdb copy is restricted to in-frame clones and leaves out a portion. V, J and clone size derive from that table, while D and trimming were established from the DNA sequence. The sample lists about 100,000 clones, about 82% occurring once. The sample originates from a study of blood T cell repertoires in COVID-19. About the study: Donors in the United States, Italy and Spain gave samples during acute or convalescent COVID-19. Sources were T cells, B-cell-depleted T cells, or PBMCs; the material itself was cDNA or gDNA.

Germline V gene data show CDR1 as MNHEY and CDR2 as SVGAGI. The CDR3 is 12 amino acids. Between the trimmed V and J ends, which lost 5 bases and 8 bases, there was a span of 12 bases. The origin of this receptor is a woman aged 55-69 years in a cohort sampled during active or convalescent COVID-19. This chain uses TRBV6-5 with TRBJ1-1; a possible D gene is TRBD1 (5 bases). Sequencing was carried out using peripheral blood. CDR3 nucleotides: TGTGCCAGCAGTAAAAGGGAGGGGGAAGCTTTCTTT. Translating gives CASSKREGEAFF.